The 12 T cell receptor beta chains given below trace back to one sample, sequenced in a study of CD8 T cells in ankylosing spondylitis. Their target antigens are unknown. Study conclusions and caveats: A motif in TCR beta, a set of under ten highly homologous variants, appeared characteristic of ankylosing spondylitis blood.

TCRdb re-called the 5' RACE reads with MiXCR, one entry per CDR3 protein. Among 250,000 to 350,000 distinct CDR3 sequences, roughly 8% were seen once, and the ten largest hold approximately 14%. The sequencing input was blood, either unsorted or a sorted T cell fraction (not recorded which). All receptors derive from a male donor with ankylosing spondylitis.

This clonotype has only a few counts. This chain links TRBV7-9 with TRBJ1-1; D gene ambiguous. The CDR3 spans 14 residues. CDR1 and CDR2 (germline): SEHNR, FQNEAQ (reference sequence). V was trimmed by 6 bases and J by 4 bases, leaving 15 bases between them. CDR3 residues: CASRLGSVGTEAFF. CDR3 DNA: TGTGCCAGCAGACTAGGATCAGTGGGCACTGAAGCTTTCTTT.

This clonotype occurred a few times. The J gene is TRBJ2-7, the V gene TRBV20-1; the D gene is possibly TRBD2 (7 bases). V lost 6 bases and J lost 2, with 23 bases in between. The length of the CDR3 is 16 residues. Germline lookup yields CDR1 DFQATT and CDR2 SNEGSKA (reference sequence). The DNA of the CDR3 is TGCAGTGCAGAAGGGGGACGGGAGGCCAGCCCCTACGAGCAGTACTTC. Its translation is CSAEGGREASPYEQYF.

As regards this clonotype: Its ends do not fully match the called genes, so a read error is possible. The V and J genes are TRBV7-8 and TRBJ1-2; TRBD1 agrees at 7 bases. The length of the CDR3 is 12 residues. The germline CDR1 and CDR2 sequences are SGHVS and FQNEAQ. CDR3 sequence reads: CASSLTRQGSAF. Here the CDR3 DNA reads TGTGCCAGCAGCTTAACCCGACAGGGCTCAGCCTTC.

This clonotype was picked up many times. This sequence joins TRBV5-1 and TRBJ2-1; 9 bases are a match to TRBD2. This CDR3 is built from 15 residues. V gave up 2 bases and J gave up 6 bases; unmatched junction bases: 6. CDR1 and CDR2 (germline): SGHRS, YFSETQ. CDR3 DNA: TGCGCCAGCAGCTTTTCCCCTAGCGGGGTCAATGAGCAGTTCTTC. It encodes CASSFSPSGVNEQFF.

The gene calls are TRBV4-1 and TRBJ1-3, with D perhaps TRBD1 (6 bases). CDR3 length: 18 residues. V was clipped by 1 base and J by 0 bases, with 16 bases between them. Germline V gene sequence: CDR1 MGHRA, CDR2 YSYEKL. CDR3 nucleotides: TGCGCCAGCAGCCAAGGTCTACGGGGGCAGCACTCTGGAAACACCATATATTTT. Its translation is CASSQGLRGQHSGNTIYF.

The rearrangement uses TRBV24-1 and TRBJ2-2, with 9 positions matching TRBD1. CDR1 is KGHDR, CDR2 SFDVKD, per germline. The CDR3 consists of 14 residues. Germline trimming cut 9 bases from V and 2 bases from J; bases unmatched to any gene: 3. The CDR3 is CATSTGGNTGELFF. DNA for the CDR3: TGTGCCACCTCGACAGGGGGTAACACCGGGGAGCTGTTTTTT.

This clonotype was seen a few times. The rearrangement links TRBV5-1 to TRBJ2-1, with D perhaps being TRBD1 or TRBD2 (5 bases each). V was shortened by 7 bases and J by 4 bases, with 21 bases between the two germline ends. CDR1 is SGHRS, CDR2 YFSETQ, per germline. The CDR3 sequence is 16 residues long. In DNA form, the CDR3 reads TGCGCCAGCTGCCCAGGGACCCAGGTTACATACAATGAGCAGTTCTTC. It yields the protein CASCPGTQVTYNEQFF.

The chain uses TRBV28 and TRBJ2-7; tentatively, D is TRBD2 (5 bases). This CDR3 contains 11 residues. CDR1 is MDHEN, CDR2 SYDVKM, per germline. V was cut by 3 bases and J by 6 bases, with 6 bases left in between. DNA of the CDR3: TGTGCCAGCAGTTTTGGACTCGAGCAGTACTTC. It is translated as CASSFGLEQYF. Full variable domain (rest looked up from reference TRBV28 and TRBJ2-7): DVKVTQSSRYLVKRTGEKVFLECVQDMDHENMFWYRQDPGLGLRLIYFSYDVKMKEKGDIPEGYSVSREKKERFSLILESASTNQTSMYLCASSFGLEQYFGPGTRLTVT.

This clonotype was observed at least ten times. This sequence joins TRBV7-9 and TRBJ2-7; perhaps D is TRBD1 or TRBD2 (6 bases each). The CDR3 sequence is 14 residues long. Trimming left V 2 bases short and J 3 bases short, with 11 bases between. Germline CDR1 SEHNR, CDR2 FQNEAQ (reference sequence). The CDR3 region has the DNA TGTGCCAGCAGCTTATCACAGGGACTCTACGAGCAGTACTTC. This sequence encodes CASSLSQGLYEQYF.

This clonotype was seen ten or more times. This sequence joins TRBV27 and TRBJ2-7; the D gene is possibly TRBD1 (5 bases). V lost 3 bases, J lost 0 bases, and 12 bases lay in between. Germline assignment: CDR1 MNHEY and CDR2 SMNVEV (reference sequence). The CDR3 covers 15 residues. CDR3 coding DNA: TGTGCCAGCAGTTTTAGGCTAGACAGCTCCTACGAGCAGTACTTC. Translation: CASSFRLDSSYEQYF.

There are many counts of this clonotype. The rearrangement uses TRBV12-3 or TRBV12-4 and TRBJ2-7; maybe TRBD1 (5 bases). Trimming removed 5 bases at V and 4 bases at J, with 9 bases between. The CDR3 has 12 residues. Written as DNA, the CDR3 is TGTGCCAGCAGTGGGGCGCGTTACGAGCAGTACTTC. Its translation is CASSGARYEQYF.

This clonotype was detected only a few times. This chain links TRBV28 with TRBJ1-3; D remains ambiguous. The CDR3 runs to 11 residues. Germline V lookup: CDR1 MDHEN, CDR2 SYDVKM. Between the trimmed V and J ends, which lost 6 bases and 7 bases, there was a span of 7 bases. In nucleotides, the CDR3 is TGTGCCAGCAGCACTAGGAACACCATATATTTT. Translated, it gives CASSTRNTIYF.